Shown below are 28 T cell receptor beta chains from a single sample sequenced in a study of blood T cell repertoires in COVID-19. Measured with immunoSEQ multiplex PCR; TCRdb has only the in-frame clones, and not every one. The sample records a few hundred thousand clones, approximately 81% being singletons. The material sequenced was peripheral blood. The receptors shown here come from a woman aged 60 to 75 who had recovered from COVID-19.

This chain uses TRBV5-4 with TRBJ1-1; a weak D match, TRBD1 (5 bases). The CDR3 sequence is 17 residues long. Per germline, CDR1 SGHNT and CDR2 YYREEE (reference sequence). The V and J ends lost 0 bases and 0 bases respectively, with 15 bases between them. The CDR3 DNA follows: TGTGCCAGCAGCTTGGGCAGGGTTGGAAGTATGAACACTGAAGCTTTCTTT. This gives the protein CASSLGRVGSMNTEAFF. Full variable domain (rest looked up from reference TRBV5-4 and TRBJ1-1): ETGVTQSPTHLIKTRGQQVTLRCSSQSGHNTVSWYQQALGQGPQFIFQYYREEENGRGNFPPRFSGLQFPNYSSELNVNALELDDSALYLCASSLGRVGSMNTEAFFGQGTRLTVV.

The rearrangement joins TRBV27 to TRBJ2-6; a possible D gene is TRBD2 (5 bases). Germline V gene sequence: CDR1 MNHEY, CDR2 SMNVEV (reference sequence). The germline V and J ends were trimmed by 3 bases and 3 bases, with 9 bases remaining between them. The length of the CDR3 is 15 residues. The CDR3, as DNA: TGTGCCAGCAGTTTTTCCGCGGGTGGGGCCAACGTCCTGACTTTC. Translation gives CASSFSAGGANVLTF.

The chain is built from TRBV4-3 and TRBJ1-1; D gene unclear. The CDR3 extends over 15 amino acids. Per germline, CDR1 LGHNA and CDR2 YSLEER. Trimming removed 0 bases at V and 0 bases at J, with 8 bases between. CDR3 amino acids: CASSQDQDMNTEAFF. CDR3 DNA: TGCGCCAGCAGCCAAGATCAGGATATGAACACTGAAGCTTTCTTT.

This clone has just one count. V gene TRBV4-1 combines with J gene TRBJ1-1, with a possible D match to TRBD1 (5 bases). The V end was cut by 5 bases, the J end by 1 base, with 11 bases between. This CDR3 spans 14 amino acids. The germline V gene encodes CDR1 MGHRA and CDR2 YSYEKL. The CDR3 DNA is TGCGCCAGCAGCTCGGGACTCAGGAACACTGAAGCTTTCTTT. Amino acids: CASSSGLRNTEAFF.

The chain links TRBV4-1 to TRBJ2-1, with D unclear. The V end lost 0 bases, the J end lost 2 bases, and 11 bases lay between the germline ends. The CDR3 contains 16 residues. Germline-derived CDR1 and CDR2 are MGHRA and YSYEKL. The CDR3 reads CASSQEGTATYNEQFF. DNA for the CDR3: TGCGCCAGCAGCCAAGAAGGTACAGCAACCTACAATGAGCAGTTCTTC.

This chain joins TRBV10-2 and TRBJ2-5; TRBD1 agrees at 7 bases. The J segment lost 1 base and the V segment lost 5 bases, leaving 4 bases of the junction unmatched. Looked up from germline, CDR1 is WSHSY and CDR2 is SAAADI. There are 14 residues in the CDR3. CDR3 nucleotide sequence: TGCGCCAGCAGTAAGACAGGGCGCCAAGAGACCCAGTACTTC. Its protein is CASSKTGRQETQYF.

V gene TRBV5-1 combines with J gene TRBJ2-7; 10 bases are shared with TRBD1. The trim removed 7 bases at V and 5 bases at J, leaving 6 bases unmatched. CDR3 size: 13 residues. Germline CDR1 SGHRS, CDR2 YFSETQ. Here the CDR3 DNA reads TGCGCCAGCCGCCCCGGGACAGGGGACGAGCAGTACTTC. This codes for CASRPGTGDEQYF. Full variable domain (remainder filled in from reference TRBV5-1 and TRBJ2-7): KAGVTQTPRYLIKTRGQQVTLSCSPISGHRSVSWYQQTPGQGLQFLFEYFSETQRNKGNFPGRFSGRQFSNSRSEMNVSTLELGDSALYLCASRPGTGDEQYFGPGTRLTVT.

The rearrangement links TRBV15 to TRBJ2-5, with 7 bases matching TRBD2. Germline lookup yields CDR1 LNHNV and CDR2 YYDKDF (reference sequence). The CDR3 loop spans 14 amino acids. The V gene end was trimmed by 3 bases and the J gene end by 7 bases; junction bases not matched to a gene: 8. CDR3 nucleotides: TGTGCCACCAGCAGGGGAGGGGAGGTGGCGACCCAGTACTTC. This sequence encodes CATSRGGEVATQYF. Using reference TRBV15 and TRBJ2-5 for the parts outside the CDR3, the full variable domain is DAMVIQNPRYQVTQFGKPVTLSCSQTLNHNVMYWYQQKSSQAPKLLFHYYDKDFNNEADTPDNFQSRRPNTSFCFLDIRSPGLGDTAMYLCATSRGGEVATQYFGPGTRLLVL.

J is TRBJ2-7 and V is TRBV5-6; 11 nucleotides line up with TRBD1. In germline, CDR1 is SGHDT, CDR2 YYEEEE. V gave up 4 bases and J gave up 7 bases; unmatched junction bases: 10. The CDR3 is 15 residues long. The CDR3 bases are TGTGCCAGCAGCCACGAGGGACAGGGGGTGGGAGAGCAGTACTTC. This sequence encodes CASSHEGQGVGEQYF.

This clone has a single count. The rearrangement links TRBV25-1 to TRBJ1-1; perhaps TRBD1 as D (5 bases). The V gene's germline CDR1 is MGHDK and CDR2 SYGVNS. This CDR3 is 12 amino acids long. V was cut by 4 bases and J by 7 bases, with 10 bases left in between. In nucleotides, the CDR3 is TGTGCCAGCAGTGCTACAGGCTTTGAAGCTTTCTTT. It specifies CASSATGFEAFF.

The CDR3 loop reads CASSLTPDSPLHF. In nucleotides, the CDR3 is TGTGCCAGCAGCTTAACCCCAGATTCACCCCTCCACTTT. V usage is TRBV7-9 and J usage is TRBJ1-6; unclear D gene. V was clipped by 2 bases and J by 8 bases, with 7 bases between them. Germline lookup yields CDR1 SEHNR and CDR2 FQNEAQ (reference sequence). This CDR3 is 13 amino acids long. Together with reference TRBV7-9 and TRBJ1-6, the CDR3 gives the full variable domain: DTGVSQNPRHKITKRGQNVTFRCDPISEHNRLYWYRQTLGQGPEFLTYFQNEAQLEKSRLLSDRFSAERPKGSFSTLEIQRTEQGDSAMYLCASSLTPDSPLHFGNGTRLTVT.

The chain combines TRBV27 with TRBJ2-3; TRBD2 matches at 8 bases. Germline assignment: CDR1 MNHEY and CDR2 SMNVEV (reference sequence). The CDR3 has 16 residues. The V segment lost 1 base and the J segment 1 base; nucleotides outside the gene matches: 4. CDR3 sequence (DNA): TGTGCCAGCAGTTTATTAGTGCGGGGGGGCACAGATACGCAGTATTTT. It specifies CASSLLVRGGTDTQYF.

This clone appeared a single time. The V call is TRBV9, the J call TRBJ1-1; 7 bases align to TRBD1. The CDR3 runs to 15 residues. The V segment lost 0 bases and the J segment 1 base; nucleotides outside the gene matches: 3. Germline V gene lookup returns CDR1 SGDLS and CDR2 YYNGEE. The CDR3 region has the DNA TGTGCCAGCAGCGTAGAACAGGGGAGGAACACTGAAGCTTTCTTT. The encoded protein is CASSVEQGRNTEAFF.

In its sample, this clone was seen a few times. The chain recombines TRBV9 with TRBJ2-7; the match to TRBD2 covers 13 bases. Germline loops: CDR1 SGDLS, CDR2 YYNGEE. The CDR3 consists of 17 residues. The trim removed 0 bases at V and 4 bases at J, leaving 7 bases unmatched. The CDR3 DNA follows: TGTGCCAGCAGCGTAGGCCCTACTAGCGGGGGGGCTTACGAGCAGTACTTC. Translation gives CASSVGPTSGGAYEQYF.

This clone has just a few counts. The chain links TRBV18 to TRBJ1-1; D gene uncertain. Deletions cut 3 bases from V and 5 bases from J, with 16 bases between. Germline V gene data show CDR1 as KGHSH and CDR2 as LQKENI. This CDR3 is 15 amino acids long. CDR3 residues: CASSPLPSELTEAFF. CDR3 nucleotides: TGTGCCAGCTCACCGTTACCATCAGAATTGACTGAAGCTTTCTTT.

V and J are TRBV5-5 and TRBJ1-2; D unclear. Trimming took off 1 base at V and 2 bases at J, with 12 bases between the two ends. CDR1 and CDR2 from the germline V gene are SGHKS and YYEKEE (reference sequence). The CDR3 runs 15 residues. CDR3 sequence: CASSLLARSNYGYTF. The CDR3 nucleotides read TGTGCCAGCAGCTTGTTGGCCAGATCAAACTATGGCTACACCTTC. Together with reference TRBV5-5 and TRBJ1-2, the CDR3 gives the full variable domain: DAGVTQSPTHLIKTRGQQVTLRCSPISGHKSVSWYQQVLGQGPQFIFQYYEKEERGRGNFPDRFSARQFPNYSSELNVNALLLGDSALYLCASSLLARSNYGYTFGSGTRLTVV.

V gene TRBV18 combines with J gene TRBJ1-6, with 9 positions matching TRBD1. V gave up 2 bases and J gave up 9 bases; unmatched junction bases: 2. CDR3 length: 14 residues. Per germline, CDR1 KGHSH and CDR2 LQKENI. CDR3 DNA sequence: TGTGCCAGCTCACCAGGGACAGGGAGTTCACCCCTCCACTTT. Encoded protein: CASSPGTGSSPLHF.

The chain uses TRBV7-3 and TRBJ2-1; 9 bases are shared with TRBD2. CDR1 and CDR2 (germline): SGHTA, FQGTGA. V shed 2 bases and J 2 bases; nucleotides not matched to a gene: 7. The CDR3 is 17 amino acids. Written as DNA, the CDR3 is TGTGCCAGCAGCTTAGGACGGCGGGGGGGCCCCTACAATGAGCAGTTCTTC. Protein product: CASSLGRRGGPYNEQFF.

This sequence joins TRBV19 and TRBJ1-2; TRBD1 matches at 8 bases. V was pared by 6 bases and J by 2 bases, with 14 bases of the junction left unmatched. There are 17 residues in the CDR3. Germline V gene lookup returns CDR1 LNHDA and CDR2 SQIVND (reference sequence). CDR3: CASSTTTGGRLNYGYTF. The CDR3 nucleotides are TGTGCCAGTAGCACCACAACAGGGGGGCGTTTGAACTATGGCTACACCTTC.

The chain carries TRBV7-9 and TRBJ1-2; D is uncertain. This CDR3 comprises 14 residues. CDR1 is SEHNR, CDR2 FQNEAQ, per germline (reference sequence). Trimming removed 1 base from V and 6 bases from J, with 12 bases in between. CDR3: CASSLDSGLNGYTF. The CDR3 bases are TGTGCCAGCAGCTTAGATTCGGGGTTGAATGGCTACACCTTC.

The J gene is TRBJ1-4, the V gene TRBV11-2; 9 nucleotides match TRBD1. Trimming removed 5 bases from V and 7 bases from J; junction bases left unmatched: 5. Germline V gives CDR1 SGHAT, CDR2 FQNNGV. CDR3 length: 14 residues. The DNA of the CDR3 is TGTGCCAGCAGCCAACAGGGGGCTCTTGAAAAACTGTTTTTT. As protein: CASSQQGALEKLFF.

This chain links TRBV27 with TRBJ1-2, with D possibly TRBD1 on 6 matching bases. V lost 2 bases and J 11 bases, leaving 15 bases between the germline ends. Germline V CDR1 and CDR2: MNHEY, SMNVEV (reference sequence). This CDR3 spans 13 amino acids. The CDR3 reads CASSLVTGQGYTF. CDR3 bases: TGTGCCAGCAGTTTAGTCACAGGGCAGGGATACACCTTC.

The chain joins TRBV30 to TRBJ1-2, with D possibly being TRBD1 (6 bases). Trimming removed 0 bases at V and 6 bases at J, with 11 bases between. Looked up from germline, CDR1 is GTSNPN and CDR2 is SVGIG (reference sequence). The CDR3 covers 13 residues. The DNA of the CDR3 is TGTGCCTGGAGTGTACGGGGGGGCGATGGCTACACCTTC. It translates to CAWSVRGGDGYTF.

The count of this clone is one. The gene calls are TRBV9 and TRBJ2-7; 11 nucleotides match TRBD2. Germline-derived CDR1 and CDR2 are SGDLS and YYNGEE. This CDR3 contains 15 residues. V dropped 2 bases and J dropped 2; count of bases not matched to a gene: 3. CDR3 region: CASSVGSGGAYEQYF. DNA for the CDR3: TGTGCCAGCAGCGTGGGTAGCGGGGGGGCCTACGAGCAGTACTTC.

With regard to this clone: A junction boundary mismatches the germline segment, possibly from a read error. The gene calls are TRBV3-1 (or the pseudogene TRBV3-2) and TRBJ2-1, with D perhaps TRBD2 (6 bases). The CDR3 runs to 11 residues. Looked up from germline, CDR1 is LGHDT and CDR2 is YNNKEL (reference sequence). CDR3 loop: CASSQGGLPIF. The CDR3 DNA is TGTGCCAGCAGCCAAGGGGGACTCCCTATCTTC.

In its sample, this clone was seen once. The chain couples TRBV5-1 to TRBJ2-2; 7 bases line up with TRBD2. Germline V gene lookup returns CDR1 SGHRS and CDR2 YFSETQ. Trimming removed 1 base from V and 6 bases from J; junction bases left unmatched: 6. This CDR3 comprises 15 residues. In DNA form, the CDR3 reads TGCGCCAGCAGCTTGCGGGGGGTGAGGGCCGGGGAGCTGTTTTTT. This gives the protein CASSLRGVRAGELFF.

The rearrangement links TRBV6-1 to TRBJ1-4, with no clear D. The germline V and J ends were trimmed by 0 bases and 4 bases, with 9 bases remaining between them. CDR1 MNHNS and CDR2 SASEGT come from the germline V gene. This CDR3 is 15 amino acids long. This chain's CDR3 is CASSEAATVNEKLFF. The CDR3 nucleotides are TGTGCCAGCAGTGAAGCAGCGACGGTTAATGAAAAACTGTTTTTT.

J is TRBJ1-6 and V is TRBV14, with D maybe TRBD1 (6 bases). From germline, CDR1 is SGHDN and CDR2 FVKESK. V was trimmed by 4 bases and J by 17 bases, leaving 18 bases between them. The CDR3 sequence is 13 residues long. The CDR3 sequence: CASSPTATGPVHF. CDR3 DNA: TGTGCCAGCAGCCCGACAGCAACAGGGCCCGTCCACTTT. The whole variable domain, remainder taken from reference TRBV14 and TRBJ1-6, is EAGVTQFPSHSVIEKGQTVTLRCDPISGHDNLYWYRRVMGKEIKFLLHFVKESKQDESGMPNNRFLAERTGGTYSTLKVQPAELEDSGVYFCASSPTATGPVHFGNGTRLTVT.